Below are 14 T cell receptor beta chains sequenced from a single sample in a study of human T cells and chemical hapten exposure. TCRdb ran MiXCR on the RACE reads and lists one entry per CDR3 protein. The table records 300,000 to 400,000 distinct CDR3 sequences, 4.5% to 6% of them present only once. The time point here: pre-sensitization, week 0. Treatment meaning: therapeutic diphenylcyclopropenone sensitization with weekly scalp DPC. This sample comprised whole blood, obtained in connection with sensitization to the hapten diphenylcyclopropenone (DPC). These receptors were obtained from a woman between 45 and 60 years old with alopecia areata. Some clones in this sample may be carry-over from other donors' samples.

This clonotype was counted at least ten times. The V gene is TRBV29-1, the J gene TRBJ2-2, with TRBD2 matching over 8 bases. CDR1 and CDR2 from the germline V gene are SQVTM and ANQGSEA. V lost 3 bases to trimming and J lost 5 bases; unmatched junction nucleotides: 14. This CDR3 region has 17 residues. As DNA, the CDR3 is TGCAGCGTTGATGCGAGCGGGGGAGCCCGGGTAACCGGGGAGCTGTTTTTT. Encoded protein: CSVDASGGARVTGELFF.

This clonotype was counted ten times or more. The chain has TRBV7-7 and TRBJ1-6; D gene ambiguous. CDR3 size: 15 residues. The V and J ends lost 6 bases and 7 bases respectively, with 16 bases between them. Germline loops: CDR1 SSHAT, CDR2 FNYEAQ (reference sequence). The chain's CDR3 is CASSPGEGENSPLHF. CDR3 nucleotides: TGTGCCAGCAGTCCCGGGGAGGGTGAGAATTCACCCCTCCACTTT.

The rearrangement uses TRBV27 and TRBJ1-2; D gene unclear. Between the trimmed V and J ends, which lost 3 bases and 8 bases, there was a span of 28 bases. Per germline, CDR1 MNHEY and CDR2 SMNVEV (reference sequence). The CDR3 extends over 18 amino acids. CDR3 loop: CASSLFPSRTGSPGGYTF. DNA of the CDR3: TGTGCCAGCAGTTTGTTCCCCTCCAGGACGGGAAGTCCTGGGGGCTACACCTTC.

The sample holds many counts of this clonotype. The rearrangement joins TRBV27 to TRBJ2-7; weak D call: TRBD1 (7 bases). This CDR3 has 14 amino acids. Trimming stripped 3 bases from V and 2 bases from J, with 11 bases between. From germline, CDR1 is MNHEY and CDR2 SMNVEV (reference sequence). DNA of the CDR3: TGTGCCAGCAGTTTCTCCAGGGGGGCCTACGAGCAGTACTTC. Protein sequence: CASSFSRGAYEQYF.

The chain links TRBV9 to TRBJ2-3; TRBD2 matches at 13 bases. This CDR3 is built from 17 residues. Germline lookup yields CDR1 SGDLS and CDR2 YYNGEE. Trimming at V came to 2 bases and at J to 0 bases, leaving 3 bases not matched to a gene. The chain's CDR3 is CASSVGLAGTSTDTQYF. CDR3 in DNA: TGTGCCAGCAGCGTGGGACTAGCGGGGACTAGCACAGATACGCAGTATTTT.

The genes are TRBV5-4 and TRBJ2-3; TRBD2 matches 14 bases. Germline CDR1 reads SGHNT; CDR2 reads YYREEE (reference sequence). The CDR3 is made up of 16 amino acids. Losses at the gene ends were 5 bases for V and 4 bases for J; bases not matched to a gene: 6. The CDR3 spells CASRGTSGSRSDTQYF. The CDR3 nucleotides read TGTGCCAGCAGGGGGACTAGCGGGAGTCGATCAGATACGCAGTATTTT.

In its sample, this clonotype was seen many times. This CDR3 is CASSRGASYNEQFF. The CDR3, as DNA: TGTGCCAGCAGTCGCGGGGCTTCCTACAATGAGCAGTTCTTC. The chain recombines TRBV6-2 or TRBV6-3 with TRBJ2-1; perhaps TRBD2 as D (6 bases). V lost 5 bases to trimming and J lost 1 base, with 9 bases between them. The CDR3 extends over 14 amino acids. Per germline, CDR1 MNHEY and CDR2 SVGEGT.

This clonotype was detected many times. The chain joins TRBV29-1 to TRBJ1-5; a weak D match, TRBD1 (6 bases). The CDR3 contains 14 residues. V lost 6 bases, J lost 2 bases, and 14 bases lay in between. Germline CDR1 reads SQVTM; CDR2 reads ANQGSEA. The CDR3 nucleotides read TGCAGCGTAAAACAGGGTCTGCGCAATCAGCCCCAGCATTTT. Encoded protein: CSVKQGLRNQPQHF.

This clonotype came up many times. The CDR3 DNA follows: TGCGCCAGCAGTAGGGTGGACAACCCGAACACCGGGGAGCTGTTTTTT. Its translation is CASSRVDNPNTGELFF. The chain has TRBV5-1 and TRBJ2-2, with D perhaps TRBD1 (5 bases). Germline CDR1 is SGHRS and CDR2 is YFSETQ. The ends were cut back, 5 bases at V and 0 bases at J, with 14 bases in the middle. The CDR3 is 16 amino acids.

This clonotype has a count of ten or more. The gene calls are TRBV3-1 and TRBJ1-1; 9 nucleotides agree with TRBD1. This CDR3 has 17 residues. Germline loops: CDR1 LGHDT, CDR2 YNNKEL (reference sequence). J lost 1 base, V lost 0 bases, and 6 bases had no gene match. The CDR3 DNA reads TGTGCCAGCAGCCAAGATCTGGGGACAGGGCGGAACACTGAAGCTTTCTTT. It yields the protein CASSQDLGTGRNTEAFF. The complete variable domain, with remaining parts taken from reference TRBV3-1 and TRBJ1-1, reads DTAVSQTPKYLVTQMGNDKSIKCEQNLGHDTMYWYKQDSKKFLKIMFSYNNKELIINETVPNRFSPKSPDKAHLNLHINSLELGDSAVYFCASSQDLGTGRNTEAFFGQGTRLTVV.

This clonotype was recorded at least ten times. This sequence joins TRBV5-1 and TRBJ2-3, with D unresolved. Per germline, CDR1 SGHRS and CDR2 YFSETQ. CDR3 length: 12 amino acids. Trimming took 0 bases from V and 5 from J, leaving 4 bases between them. The CDR3 loop reads CASSLDGDTQYF. CDR3 DNA sequence: TGCGCCAGCAGCTTGGATGGAGATACGCAGTATTTT.

The rearrangement links TRBV2 to TRBJ2-4, with 7 nucleotides matching TRBD1. The ends lost 6 bases at V and 0 bases at J; junction bases unmatched: 8. This CDR3 spans 16 amino acids. The germline V gene encodes CDR1 SNHLY and CDR2 FYNNEI. The chain's CDR3 is CASRENRDRAKNIQYF. CDR3 in DNA: TGTGCCAGCAGAGAAAACCGGGACAGAGCCAAAAACATTCAGTACTTC.

This clonotype came up many times. The chain combines TRBV12-3 or TRBV12-4 with TRBJ2-7, with 8 bases that match TRBD2. After removal of 5 bases from V and 0 bases from J, the junction contained 12 bases not matched to a gene. This CDR3 contains 17 residues. DNA for the CDR3: TGTGCCAGCAGTAGTTACGATTGGAGCGGGGGCTCCTACGAGCAGTACTTC. This codes for CASSSYDWSGGSYEQYF.

This clonotype was detected ten times or more. The chain links TRBV28 to TRBJ2-1; 9 nucleotides align to TRBD2. V was clipped by 3 bases and J by 4 bases; unmatched bases: 16. Per germline, CDR1 MDHEN and CDR2 SYDVKM. This CDR3 region has 19 residues. Here the CDR3 DNA reads TGTGCCAGCAGTTTTTCTCTGGGAGCGGGAGGTTCCCGTTACAATGAGCAGTTCTTC. Its protein is CASSFSLGAGGSRYNEQFF.